This T cell receptor beta chain was sequenced during a study of CD4 T cells in relation to SARS-CoV-2 and coronaviruses. Across the whole study: Shared crossreactive spike epitopes were mapped to their HLA restriction. Study conclusions and caveats: Each donor contributed either pre-pandemic or post-infection samples, not both. This crossreactivity analysis covered spike protein alone, no other viral proteins.

Sequenced by immunoSEQ multiplex PCR; TCRdb stores in-frame clones only, minus some. The sample lists approximately 43,000 clones; nearly 85% were seen once. Points on this clone: Antigen specificity is unknown.

Sequenced sample: naive CD4+ T cells from PBMCs, cultured in vitro. Subset noted: naive CD4+ T cells isolated by negative enrichment. This TCR came from an adult with COVID-19.

The CDR3 region has the DNA TGCAGCGTTGCCTCGGAGCAGTACTTC. Translation gives CSVASEQYF. This chain connects TRBV29-1 to TRBJ2-7; D gene unclear. Germline lookup yields CDR1 SQVTM and CDR2 ANQGSEA. The CDR3 has 9 amino acids. The V and J ends lost 4 bases and 7 bases respectively, with 5 bases between them.